The 18 T cell receptor beta chains listed next were all sequenced from one sample in a study of T cell changes during pregnancy in multiple sclerosis. Profiling relied on immunoSEQ multiplex PCR, and the TCRdb table lists in-frame clones only, not all of them. This table holds 66,000 or so clones, around 90% found once. This specimen was peripheral blood, taken in the first trimester of pregnancy. These receptors all stem from a female donor in good health, enrolled as a control in a pregnancy study.

The chain uses TRBV9 and TRBJ2-7; 8 nucleotides align to TRBD1. The germline V gene encodes CDR1 SGDLS and CDR2 YYNGEE. Trimming removed 0 bases from V and 9 bases from J; junction bases left unmatched: 8. The CDR3 covers 14 residues. CDR3 nucleotides: TGTGCCAGCAGCGTAGGCACAGGGGGACTTGGGCAGTACTTC. This codes for CASSVGTGGLGQYF.

The V gene is TRBV7-2, the J gene TRBJ2-3, with TRBD2 matching over 13 bases. The CDR3 is made up of 16 amino acids. With 4 bases clipped from V and 9 bases from J, the junction kept 10 bases outside the gene matches. Germline CDR1 reads SGHTA; CDR2 reads FQGNSA. CDR3 DNA: TGTGCCAGCAGCTCCACTAGCGGGGGGGCCTTTAAAACGCAGTATTTT. This encodes CASSSTSGGAFKTQYF.

The rearrangement links TRBV4-2 to TRBJ1-2, with a possible D match to TRBD1 (6 bases). The CDR3 has 15 amino acids. V was pared by 5 bases and J by 1 base, with 14 bases between. The germline V gene has CDR1 LGHNA and CDR2 YNFKEQ. The CDR3 is CASSDGQRINYGYTF. The CDR3 DNA reads as TGTGCCAGCAGCGACGGACAGAGAATTAACTATGGCTACACCTTC.

The chain combines TRBV5-4 with TRBJ1-2, with D perhaps matching TRBD1 (6 bases). The CDR3 length is 14 residues. Looked up from germline, CDR1 is SGHNT and CDR2 is YYREEE (reference sequence). Trimming pared 4 bases from V and 4 bases from J, leaving 14 bases between. CDR3 sequence: CASSPGQSPYGYTF. CDR3 DNA: TGTGCCAGCAGCCCCGGACAGTCCCCCTATGGCTACACCTTC.

The gene calls are TRBV6-4 and TRBJ1-1; D may be TRBD1 (5 bases). The ends were cut back, 6 bases at V and 5 bases at J, with 7 bases in the middle. Germline V lookup: CDR1 MRHNA, CDR2 SNTAGT. CDR3 length equals 11 residues. The CDR3 DNA sequence: TGTGCCAGCAGCGGGGGGACTGAAGCTTTCTTT. This gives the protein CASSGGTEAFF.

The chain joins TRBV7-9 to TRBJ2-2; D is possibly TRBD2 (5 bases). The CDR3 sequence is 14 residues long. V was clipped by 11 bases and J by 4 bases, with 17 bases between them. Looked up from germline, CDR1 is SEHNR and CDR2 is FQNEAQ (reference sequence). The CDR3 sequence is CAAPRPRGTGELFF. In DNA, the CDR3 is TGTGCCGCCCCTCGGCCACGGGGCACCGGGGAGCTGTTTTTT.

This clone was found a few times. The chain employs TRBV6-1 and TRBJ1-2; 9 bases map to TRBD1. Germline V CDR1 and CDR2: MNHNS, SASEGT. This CDR3 has 15 residues. V lost 2 bases and J lost 8; bases outside the gene matches: 9. The CDR3 here is CASSEPGQGRWGYTF. CDR3 in DNA: TGTGCCAGCAGTGAACCGGGACAGGGCCGTTGGGGCTACACCTTC.

This sequence joins TRBV18 and TRBJ1-1; 7 bases map to TRBD1. Unmatched junction bases numbered 6, after V lost 2 bases and J lost 3 bases. Germline-derived CDR1 and CDR2 are KGHSH and LQKENI. The CDR3 is made up of 15 amino acids. The CDR3 sequence is CASSPRDSLDTEAFF. CDR3 DNA: TGTGCCAGCTCACCAAGGGACAGCTTGGACACTGAAGCTTTCTTT.

The sample holds one count of this clone. The chain carries TRBV18 and TRBJ1-6; D is perhaps TRBD1 (5 bases). Trimming took off 5 bases at V and 10 bases at J, with 18 bases between the two ends. This CDR3 has 15 amino acids. Germline V gives CDR1 KGHSH, CDR2 LQKENI. The CDR3 DNA follows: TGTGCCAGCTCATTAACGGAGGGGTTAGGATCACCCCTCCACTTT. This sequence encodes CASSLTEGLGSPLHF.

The rearrangement joins TRBV7-2 to TRBJ1-6; D is possibly TRBD1 (6 bases). V lost 1 base and J 13 bases, leaving 17 bases between the germline ends. Germline V CDR1 and CDR2: SGHTA, FQGNSA. The CDR3 is 15 residues long. This CDR3 is CASSLDLAGVAPLHF. The CDR3 DNA is TGTGCCAGCAGCTTAGATCTGGCAGGGGTAGCTCCCCTCCACTTT.

This rearrangement joins TRBV7-3 to TRBJ1-1, with 8 positions matching TRBD1. From germline, CDR1 is SGHTA and CDR2 FQGTGA. This CDR3 contains 13 residues. With 7 bases clipped from V and 4 bases from J, the junction kept 5 bases outside the gene matches. The CDR3 sequence: CASTRDRGTEAFF. Here the CDR3 DNA reads TGTGCCAGCACCCGCGACAGGGGCACTGAAGCTTTCTTT.

V is TRBV5-4 and J is TRBJ2-3; tentatively, D is TRBD2 (6 bases). Germline lookup yields CDR1 SGHNT and CDR2 YYREEE (reference sequence). This CDR3 contains 14 residues. The V end lost 0 bases, the J end lost 5 bases, and 10 bases lay between the germline ends. CDR3 in DNA: TGTGCCAGCAGCTTGGGACTAGAAATAGATACGCAGTATTTT. Amino acids: CASSLGLEIDTQYF.

V usage is TRBV9 and J usage is TRBJ2-1; TRBD1 is a possible D gene (6 bases). The V and J ends lost 3 bases and 12 bases respectively, with 16 bases between them. There are 13 residues in the CDR3. The V gene's germline CDR1 is SGDLS and CDR2 YYNGEE. CDR3 in DNA: TGTGCCAGCAGCGCTCCCCCCGGGACACTGCAGTTCTTC. This encodes CASSAPPGTLQFF.

The V call is TRBV7-2, the J call TRBJ1-1; 7 bases fit TRBD1. Germline trimming cut 3 bases from V and 1 base from J; bases unmatched to any gene: 5. The CDR3 runs to 15 residues. The germline V gene has CDR1 SGHTA and CDR2 FQGNSA. CDR3 sequence reads: CASSFGDRRNTEAFF. The CDR3 DNA reads as TGTGCCAGCAGCTTTGGGGACAGACGGAACACTGAAGCTTTCTTT. Combining the CDR3 with reference TRBV7-2 and TRBJ1-1 gives the whole variable domain GAGVSQSPSNKVTEKGKDVELRCDPISGHTALYWYRQSLGQGLEFLIYFQGNSAPDKSGLPSDRFSAERTGGSVSTLTIQRTQQEDSAVYLCASSFGDRRNTEAFFGQGTRLTVV.

As DNA, the CDR3 is TGTGCCTGGAGTTCAGCTAACTATGGCTACACCTTC. Its protein is CAWSSANYGYTF. The chain links TRBV30 to TRBJ1-2, with D hard to call. Germline V gene lookup returns CDR1 GTSNPN and CDR2 SVGIG (reference sequence). CDR3 length: 12 amino acids. V lost 2 bases and J 0 bases, leaving 4 bases between the germline ends.

The chain is built from TRBV19 and TRBJ1-5; D possibly corresponds to TRBD1 (5 bases). Germline lookup yields CDR1 LNHDA and CDR2 SQIVND (reference sequence). Trimming took 1 base from V and 6 from J, leaving 10 bases between them. The CDR3 spans 14 residues. The CDR3 is CASSIVGPGQPQHF. The CDR3 DNA follows: TGTGCCAGTAGTATAGTGGGGCCCGGTCAGCCCCAGCATTTT.

V gene TRBV12-5 combines with J gene TRBJ1-1; weak D call: TRBD1 (6 bases). There are 18 residues in the CDR3. Looked up from germline, CDR1 is LGHNT and CDR2 is FRNRAP. Trimming pared 2 bases from V and 4 bases from J, leaving 23 bases between. The CDR3 nucleotides read TGTGCTAGTGGTTTGCTCCAATTCAGGGGAGGGAGTTCCACTGAAGCTTTCTTT. Translating gives CASGLLQFRGGSSTEAFF. The full variable domain, rest sourced from reference TRBV12-5 and TRBJ1-1, is DARVTQTPRHKVTEMGQEVTMRCQPILGHNTVFWYRQTMMQGLELLAYFRNRAPLDDSGMPKDRFSAEMPDATLATLKIQPSEPRDSAVYFCASGLLQFRGGSSTEAFFGQGTRLTVV.

The gene calls are TRBV4-3 and TRBJ2-3, with 9 bases lining up with TRBD2. With V trimmed by 2 bases and J by 4 bases, 19 bases remained unmatched. The CDR3 is 20 residues long. Germline V CDR1 and CDR2: LGHNA, YSLEER. CDR3 region: CASSQRAQTRASGVADTQYF. DNA of the CDR3: TGCGCCAGCAGCCAAAGGGCACAGACAAGGGCTAGCGGGGTAGCAGATACGCAGTATTTT.